This T cell receptor beta chain came from a study of tumour-infiltrating T cells in Burkitt lymphoma. As for the study in general: The Burkitt lymphoma cohort spanned all epidemiological subtypes. Repertoire clonality predicted overall and progression-free survival.

As to this clone: Its antigen remains unidentified.

The repertoire was sequenced with immunoSEQ multiplex PCR; TCRdb's copy has only in-frame clones and lacks some. The repertoire holds approximately 46,000 clones, with roughly 31% as singletons. The study, taken as a whole, reports: Several public clonotypes were shared across many Burkitt lymphoma patients.

This receptor was obtained from a human donor with Burkitt lymphoma. Sequenced material: tumor tissue.

In DNA, the CDR3 is TGTGCCAGCAGCTCCCGGACGGTCGGGGAGCAGTACTTC. It translates to CASSSRTVGEQYF. The chain has TRBV5-8 and TRBJ2-7; unclear D gene. Looked up from germline, CDR1 is SGHTS and CDR2 is YDEGEE. V lost 3 bases and J 7 bases, leaving 14 bases between the germline ends. The CDR3 covers 13 residues.